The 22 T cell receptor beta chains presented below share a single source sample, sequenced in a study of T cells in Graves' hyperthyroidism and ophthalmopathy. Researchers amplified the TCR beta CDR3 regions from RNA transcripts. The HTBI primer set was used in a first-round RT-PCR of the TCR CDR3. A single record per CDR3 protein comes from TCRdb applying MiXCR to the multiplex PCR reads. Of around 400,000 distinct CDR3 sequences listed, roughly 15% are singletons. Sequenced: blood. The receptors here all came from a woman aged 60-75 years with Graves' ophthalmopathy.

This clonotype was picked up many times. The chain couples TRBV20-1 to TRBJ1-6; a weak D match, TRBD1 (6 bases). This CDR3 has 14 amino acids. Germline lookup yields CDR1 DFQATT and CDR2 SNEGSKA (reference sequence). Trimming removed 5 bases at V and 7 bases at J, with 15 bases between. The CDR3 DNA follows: TGCAGTGCTGGGGCCGGGACATCCAATTCACCCCTCCACTTT. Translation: CSAGAGTSNSPLHF.

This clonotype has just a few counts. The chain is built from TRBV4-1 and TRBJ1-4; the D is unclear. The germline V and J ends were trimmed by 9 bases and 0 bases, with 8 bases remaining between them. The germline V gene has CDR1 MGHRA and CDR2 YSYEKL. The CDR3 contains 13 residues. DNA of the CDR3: TGCGCCAGACCCTATGCAACTAATGAAAAACTGTTTTTT. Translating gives CARPYATNEKLFF.

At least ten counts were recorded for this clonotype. CDR3 nucleotide sequence: TGTGCCACCTCCGGGACTAGCAACTACGAGCAGTACTTC. It encodes CATSGTSNYEQYF. This chain links TRBV2 with TRBJ2-7; 9 nucleotides agree with TRBD2. J gave up 3 bases and V 10 bases, and 7 bases lay outside the gene matches. The germline CDR1 and CDR2 sequences are SNHLY and FYNNEI. This CDR3 region has 13 residues.

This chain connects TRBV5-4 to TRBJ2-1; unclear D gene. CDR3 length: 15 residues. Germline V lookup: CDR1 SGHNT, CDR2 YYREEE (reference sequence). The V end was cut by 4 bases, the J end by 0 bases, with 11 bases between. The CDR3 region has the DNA TGTGCCAGCAGCCAGCCCGGAGCCTCCTACAATGAGCAGTTCTTC. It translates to CASSQPGASYNEQFF.

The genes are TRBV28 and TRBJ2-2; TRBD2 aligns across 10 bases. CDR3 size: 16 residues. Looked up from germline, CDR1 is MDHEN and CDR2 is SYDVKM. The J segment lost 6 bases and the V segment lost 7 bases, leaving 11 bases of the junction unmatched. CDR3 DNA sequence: TGTGCCAGCACATCCCCCAGCGGGAGGGCCCCCGGGGAGCTGTTTTTT. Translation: CASTSPSGRAPGELFF. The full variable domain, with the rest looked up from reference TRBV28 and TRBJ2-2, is DVKVTQSSRYLVKRTGEKVFLECVQDMDHENMFWYRQDPGLGLRLIYFSYDVKMKEKGDIPEGYSVSREKKERFSLILESASTNQTSMYLCASTSPSGRAPGELFFGEGSRLTVL.

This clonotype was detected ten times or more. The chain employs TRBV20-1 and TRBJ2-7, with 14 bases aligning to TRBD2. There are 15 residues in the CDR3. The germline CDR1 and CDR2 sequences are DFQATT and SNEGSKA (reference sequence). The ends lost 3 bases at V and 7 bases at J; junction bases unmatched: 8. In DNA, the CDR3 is TGCAGTGCTAGCCCCTGGGGGACTAGCGGGAGTGAGCAGTACTTC. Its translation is CSASPWGTSGSEQYF.

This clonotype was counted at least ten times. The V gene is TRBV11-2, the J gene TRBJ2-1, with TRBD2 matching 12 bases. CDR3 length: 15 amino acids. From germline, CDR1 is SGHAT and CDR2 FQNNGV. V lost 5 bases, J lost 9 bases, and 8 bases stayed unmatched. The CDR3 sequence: CASSATSGRPGEQFF. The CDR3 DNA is TGTGCCAGCAGCGCTACTAGCGGGAGGCCCGGTGAGCAGTTCTTC. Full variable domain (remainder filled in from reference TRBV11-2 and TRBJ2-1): EAGVAQSPRYKIIEKRQSVAFWCNPISGHATLYWYQQILGQGPKLLIQFQNNGVVDDSQLPKDRFSAERLKGVDSTLKIQPAKLEDSAVYLCASSATSGRPGEQFFGPGTRLTVL.

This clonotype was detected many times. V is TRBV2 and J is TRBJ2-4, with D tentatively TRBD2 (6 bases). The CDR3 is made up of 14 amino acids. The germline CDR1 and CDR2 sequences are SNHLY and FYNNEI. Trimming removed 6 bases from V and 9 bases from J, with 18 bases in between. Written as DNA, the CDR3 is TGTGCCAGCAGCCCTACTCTTAACGGGGGCATTCAGTACTTC. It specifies CASSPTLNGGIQYF.

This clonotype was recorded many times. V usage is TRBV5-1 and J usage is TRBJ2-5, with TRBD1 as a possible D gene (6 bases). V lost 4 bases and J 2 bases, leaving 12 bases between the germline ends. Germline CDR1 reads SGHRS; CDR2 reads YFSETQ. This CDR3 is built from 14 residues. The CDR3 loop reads CASSLWTDQETQYF. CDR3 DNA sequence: TGCGCCAGCAGCCTATGGACAGATCAAGAGACCCAGTACTTC.

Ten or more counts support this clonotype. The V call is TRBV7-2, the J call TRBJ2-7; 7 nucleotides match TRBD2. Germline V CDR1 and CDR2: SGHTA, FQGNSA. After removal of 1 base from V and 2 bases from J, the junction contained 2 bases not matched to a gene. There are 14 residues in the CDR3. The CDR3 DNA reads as TGTGCCAGCAGCTTAGAGCGGGGAGCCTACGAGCAGTACTTC. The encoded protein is CASSLERGAYEQYF.

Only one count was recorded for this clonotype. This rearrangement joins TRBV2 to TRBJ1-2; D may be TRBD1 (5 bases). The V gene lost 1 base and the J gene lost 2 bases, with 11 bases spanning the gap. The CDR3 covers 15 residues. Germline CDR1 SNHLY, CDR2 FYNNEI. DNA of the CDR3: TGTGCCAGCAGTGAAGGGGGGTTTTTAAACTATGGCTACACCTTC. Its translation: CASSEGGFLNYGYTF. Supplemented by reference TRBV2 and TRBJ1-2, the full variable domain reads EPEVTQTPSHQVTQMGQEVILRCVPISNHLYFYWYRQILGQKVEFLVSFYNNEISEKSEIFDDQFSVERPDGSNFTLKIRSTKLEDSAMYFCASSEGGFLNYGYTFGSGTRLTVV.

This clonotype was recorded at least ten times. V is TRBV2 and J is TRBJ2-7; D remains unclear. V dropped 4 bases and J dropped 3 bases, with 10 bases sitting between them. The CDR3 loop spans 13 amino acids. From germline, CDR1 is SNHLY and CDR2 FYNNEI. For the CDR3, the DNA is TGTGCCAGCAGTGGAGGTCAGAGCTACGAGCAGTACTTC. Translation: CASSGGQSYEQYF.

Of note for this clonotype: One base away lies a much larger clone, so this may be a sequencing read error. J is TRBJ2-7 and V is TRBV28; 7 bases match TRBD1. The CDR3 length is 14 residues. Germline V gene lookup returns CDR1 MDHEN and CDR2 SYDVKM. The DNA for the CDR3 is TGTACCAGCAGTATACAGGGGTCCCTTAACGAGCAGTACTTC. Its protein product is CTSSIQGSLNEQYF.

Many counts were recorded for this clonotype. CDR3 region: CSAGGKGNQPQHF. The CDR3 DNA reads as TGCAGTGCCGGGGGGAAGGGCAATCAGCCCCAGCATTTT. The V gene is TRBV20-1, the J gene TRBJ1-5; TRBD1 is a possible D gene (5 bases). The germline V gene has CDR1 DFQATT and CDR2 SNEGSKA (reference sequence). The CDR3 is 13 residues long. With 6 bases removed from V and 2 bases from J, the gap between germline ends came to 11 bases.

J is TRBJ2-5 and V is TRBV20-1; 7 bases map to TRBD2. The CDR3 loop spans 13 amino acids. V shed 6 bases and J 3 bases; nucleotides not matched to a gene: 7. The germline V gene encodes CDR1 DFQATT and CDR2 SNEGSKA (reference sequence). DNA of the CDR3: TGCAGTGCCCAAGAGCTAGCGGAAGAGACCCAGTACTTC. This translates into CSAQELAEETQYF.

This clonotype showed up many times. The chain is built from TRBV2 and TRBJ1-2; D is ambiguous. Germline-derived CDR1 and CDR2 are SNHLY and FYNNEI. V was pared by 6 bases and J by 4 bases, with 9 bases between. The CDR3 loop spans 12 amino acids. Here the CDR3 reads CASRPVTYGYTF. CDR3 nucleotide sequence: TGTGCCAGCAGACCGGTCACCTATGGCTACACCTTC. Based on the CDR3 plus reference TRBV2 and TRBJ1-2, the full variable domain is EPEVTQTPSHQVTQMGQEVILRCVPISNHLYFYWYRQILGQKVEFLVSFYNNEISEKSEIFDDQFSVERPDGSNFTLKIRSTKLEDSAMYFCASRPVTYGYTFGSGTRLTVV.

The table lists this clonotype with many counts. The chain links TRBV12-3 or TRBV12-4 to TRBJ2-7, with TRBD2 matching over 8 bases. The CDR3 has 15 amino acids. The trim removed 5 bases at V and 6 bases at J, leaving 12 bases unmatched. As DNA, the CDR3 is TGTGCCAGCAGTCCGGGCGGGGGGCGCGTAGGCGAGCAGTACTTC. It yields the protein CASSPGGGRVGEQYF.

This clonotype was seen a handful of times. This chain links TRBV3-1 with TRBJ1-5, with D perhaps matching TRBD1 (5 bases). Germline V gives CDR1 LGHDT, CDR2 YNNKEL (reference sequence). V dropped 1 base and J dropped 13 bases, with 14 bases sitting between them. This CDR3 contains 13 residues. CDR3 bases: TGTGCCAGCAGCCAAGGGGGGAGAAGGGGTCAGCATTTT. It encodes CASSQGGRRGQHF.

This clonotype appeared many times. CDR3 amino acids: CASSQDLRTYNEQFF. DNA of the CDR3: TGTGCCAGCAGCCAAGATCTGCGAACCTACAATGAGCAGTTCTTC. This rearrangement joins TRBV3-1 to TRBJ2-1; no clear D gene. V lost 0 bases, J lost 2 bases, and 8 bases lay in between. CDR3 length equals 15 residues. Germline V gene sequence: CDR1 LGHDT, CDR2 YNNKEL (reference sequence).

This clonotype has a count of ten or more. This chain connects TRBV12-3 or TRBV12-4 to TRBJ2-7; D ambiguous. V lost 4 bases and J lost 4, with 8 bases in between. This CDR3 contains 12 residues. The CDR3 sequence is CASSSVAYEQYF. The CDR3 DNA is TGTGCCAGCAGTTCAGTGGCGTACGAGCAGTACTTC.

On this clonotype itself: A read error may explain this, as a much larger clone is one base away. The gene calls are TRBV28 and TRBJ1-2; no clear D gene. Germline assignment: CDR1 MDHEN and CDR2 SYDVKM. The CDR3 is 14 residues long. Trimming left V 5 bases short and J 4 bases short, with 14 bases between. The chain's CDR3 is CASSAGVGLYGYTF. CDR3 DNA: TGTGCCAGCAGTGCCGGAGTAGGGCTCTATGGCTACACCTTC.

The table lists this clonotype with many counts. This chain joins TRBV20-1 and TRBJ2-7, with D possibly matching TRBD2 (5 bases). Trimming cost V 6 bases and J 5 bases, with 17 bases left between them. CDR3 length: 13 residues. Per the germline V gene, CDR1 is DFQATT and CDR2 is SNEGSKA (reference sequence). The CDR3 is CSAPPHGGHEQYF. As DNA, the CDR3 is TGCAGTGCCCCCCCCCACGGAGGCCACGAGCAGTACTTC.